A single sample is the source of the 27 T cell receptor beta chains below, sequenced in a study of shared clonotypes between healthy human individuals. Clones were read by immunoSEQ multiplex PCR, and TCRdb kept only the in-frame ones, dropping some. The table shows some 2.1 million clones, with 85% to 95% occurring only once. The material sequenced was naive CD4+ T cells sorted from blood. Specified subset: CD45RA+ positively selected. The receptor source for this set is a man aged 18 to 30 in good health.

This sequence joins TRBV30 and TRBJ2-7, with TRBD1 as a possible D gene (5 bases). The ends were cut back, 2 bases at V and 6 bases at J, with 11 bases in the middle. The CDR3 sequence is 12 residues long. In germline, CDR1 is GTSNPN, CDR2 SVGIG (reference sequence). The CDR3 coding sequence is TGTGCCTGGAGTCCAGGGTTCGGCGAGCAGTACTTC. Its translation: CAWSPGFGEQYF. The complete variable domain, with remaining parts taken from reference TRBV30 and TRBJ2-7, reads SQTIHQWPATLVQPVGSPLSLECTVEGTSNPNLYWYRQAAGRGLQLLFYSVGIGQISSEVPQNLSASRPQDRQFILSSKKLLLSDSGFYLCAWSPGFGEQYFGPGTRLTVT.

This clone has a single count. The chain is built from TRBV7-9 and TRBJ2-2; the D gene is possibly TRBD1 (6 bases). Trimming took off 5 bases at V and 0 bases at J, with 7 bases between the two ends. This CDR3 spans 14 amino acids. CDR1 is SEHNR and CDR2 is FQNEAQ in the germline V gene (reference sequence). CDR3 DNA sequence: TGTGCCAGCAGCCGGACAGCGAACACCGGGGAGCTGTTTTTT. It translates to CASSRTANTGELFF.

The rearrangement links TRBV18 to TRBJ1-2; no definite D call. Germline loops: CDR1 KGHSH, CDR2 LQKENI. Trimming took 3 bases from V and 8 from J, leaving 7 bases between them. CDR3 size: 11 residues. The CDR3 region has the DNA TGTGCCAGCTCACCCGACCTAGGCTACACCTTC. This encodes CASSPDLGYTF. Together with reference TRBV18 and TRBJ1-2, the CDR3 gives the full variable domain: NAGVMQNPRHLVRRRGQEARLRCSPMKGHSHVYWYRQLPEEGLKFMVYLQKENIIDESGMPKERFSAEFPKEGPSILRIQQVVRGDSAAYFCASSPDLGYTFGSGTRLTVV.

The table lists this clone with a count of one. The rearrangement links TRBV11-2 to TRBJ1-6; 7 positions match TRBD1. The length of the CDR3 is 15 residues. J lost 6 bases, V lost 6 bases, and 8 bases had no gene match. Germline loops: CDR1 SGHAT, CDR2 FQNNGV. The CDR3 sequence is CASRQPGQINSPLHF. DNA of the CDR3: TGTGCCAGCAGGCAGCCGGGACAGATTAATTCACCCCTCCACTTT.

The CDR3 region has the DNA TGTGCCAGCAGCCCAAAACCGGGCCCTGGAGGCGAGCAGTACTTC. It translates to CASSPKPGPGGEQYF. This sequence joins TRBV5-4 and TRBJ2-7; D may be TRBD2 (5 bases). The CDR3 is 15 amino acids. V dropped 4 bases and J dropped 6 bases, with 20 bases sitting between them. Germline loops: CDR1 SGHNT, CDR2 YYREEE (reference sequence).

A word on this clone: Other DNA sequences in the same sample also yield this CDR3. The chain recombines TRBV6-5 with TRBJ2-7; 11 nucleotides align to TRBD1. Germline V gives CDR1 MNHEY, CDR2 SVGAGI. V lost 2 bases and J lost 2; bases outside the gene matches: 2. The CDR3 runs 15 residues. The CDR3 region has the DNA TGTGCCAGCAGTTACGGACAGGGGGCTCCCTACGAGCAGTACTTC. Encoded protein: CASSYGQGAPYEQYF.

The V gene is TRBV6-5, the J gene TRBJ2-7; TRBD1 matches at 11 bases. Germline V CDR1 and CDR2: MNHEY, SVGAGI. The CDR3 loop spans 15 amino acids. J gave up 2 bases and V 5 bases, and 5 bases lay outside the gene matches. CDR3 coding DNA: TGTGCCAGCAGTAGGGGACAGGGGGGCCCCTACGAGCAGTACTTC. The encoded protein is CASSRGQGGPYEQYF.

V and J are TRBV11-2 and TRBJ2-3; 10 bases align to TRBD2. The CDR3 sequence is 17 residues long. Losses at the gene ends were 5 bases for V and 0 bases for J; bases not matched to a gene: 8. Germline CDR1 reads SGHAT; CDR2 reads FQNNGV. The CDR3 is CASSLTLAGGSTDTQYF. In DNA, the CDR3 is TGTGCCAGCAGCCTCACATTAGCGGGAGGCAGCACAGATACGCAGTATTTT. Based on the CDR3 plus reference TRBV11-2 and TRBJ2-3, the full variable domain is EAGVAQSPRYKIIEKRQSVAFWCNPISGHATLYWYQQILGQGPKLLIQFQNNGVVDDSQLPKDRFSAERLKGVDSTLKIQPAKLEDSAVYLCASSLTLAGGSTDTQYFGPGTRLTVL.

This clone was detected once. The V gene is TRBV5-5, the J gene TRBJ1-4; possible D gene TRBD1, 5 bases. The germline V gene has CDR1 SGHKS and CDR2 YYEKEE (reference sequence). The CDR3 has 13 amino acids. The germline V and J ends were trimmed by 0 bases and 6 bases, with 6 bases remaining between them. CDR3 region: CASSLGRDEKLFF. DNA for the CDR3: TGTGCCAGCAGCTTGGGCAGGGATGAAAAACTGTTTTTT.

The chain is built from TRBV28 and TRBJ1-2; 8 bases match TRBD1. The CDR3 consists of 12 residues. Trimming took 6 bases from V and 9 from J; bases not matched to a gene: 6. Germline-derived CDR1 and CDR2 are MDHEN and SYDVKM. The CDR3 sequence is CASSQGARSYTF. The CDR3 DNA is TGTGCCAGCAGCCAGGGGGCAAGGAGCTACACCTTC.

The V gene is TRBV7-8, the J gene TRBJ1-5; possibly TRBD1 for D (6 bases). V dropped 1 base and J dropped 4 bases, with 11 bases sitting between them. The CDR3 extends over 15 amino acids. Germline V gene lookup returns CDR1 SGHVS and CDR2 FQNEAQ. CDR3 sequence reads: CASSLVGQINQPQHF. CDR3 bases: TGTGCCAGCAGCTTAGTAGGACAGATTAATCAGCCCCAGCATTTT. Drawing the rest from reference TRBV7-8 and TRBJ1-5, the complete variable domain is GAGVSQSPRYKVAKRGQDVALRCDPISGHVSLFWYQQALGQGPEFLTYFQNEAQLDKSGLPSDRFFAERPEGSVSTLKIQRTQQEDSAVYLCASSLVGQINQPQHFGDGTRLSIL.

The chain is built from TRBV18 and TRBJ1-1, with 7 bases fitting TRBD1. The CDR3 is made up of 15 amino acids. Germline CDR1 is KGHSH and CDR2 is LQKENI. The V gene end was trimmed by 5 bases and the J gene end by 1 base; junction bases not matched to a gene: 7. CDR3 protein: CASSSRTGPNTEAFF. CDR3 DNA sequence: TGTGCCAGCTCATCGAGGACAGGCCCGAACACTGAAGCTTTCTTT.

The rearrangement links TRBV10-2 to TRBJ1-4; no reliable D call. The germline V gene encodes CDR1 WSHSY and CDR2 SAAADI. V lost 1 base to trimming and J lost 5 bases, with 17 bases between them. The CDR3 spans 17 residues. CDR3 amino acids: CASSELDPYRVNEKLFF. The CDR3, as DNA: TGCGCCAGCAGTGAGTTGGACCCATACAGAGTCAATGAAAAACTGTTTTTT.

V and J are TRBV5-1 and TRBJ2-4, with D unresolved. Germline CDR1 and CDR2: SGHRS and YFSETQ. This CDR3 has 14 residues. V was pared by 0 bases and J by 6 bases, with 10 bases between. The CDR3 DNA follows: TGCGCCAGCAGCTTGGAACTGAAGGCAAACATTCAGTACTTC. This translates into CASSLELKANIQYF.

The V call is TRBV5-1, the J call TRBJ2-7, with 9 bases aligning to TRBD2. The V gene end was trimmed by 0 bases and the J gene end by 5 bases; junction bases not matched to a gene: 6. Germline lookup yields CDR1 SGHRS and CDR2 YFSETQ. The CDR3 loop spans 15 amino acids. The CDR3 protein is CASSLVVAGADEQYF. In DNA form, the CDR3 reads TGCGCCAGCAGCTTGGTGGTAGCGGGAGCCGACGAGCAGTACTTC. The full variable domain, its missing parts supplied by reference TRBV5-1 and TRBJ2-7, is KAGVTQTPRYLIKTRGQQVTLSCSPISGHRSVSWYQQTPGQGLQFLFEYFSETQRNKGNFPGRFSGRQFSNSRSEMNVSTLELGDSALYLCASSLVVAGADEQYFGPGTRLTVT.

The chain carries TRBV28 and TRBJ1-4, with 9 bases identical to TRBD1. With 5 bases clipped from V and 7 bases from J, the junction kept 8 bases outside the gene matches. This CDR3 has 15 amino acids. Germline assignment: CDR1 MDHEN and CDR2 SYDVKM. CDR3 coding DNA: TGTGCCAGCAGTAACTTACAGGGGGCGAGTGAAAAACTGTTTTTT. Amino acids: CASSNLQGASEKLFF.

This chain links TRBV5-4 with TRBJ2-2; D remains unclear. The CDR3 extends over 13 amino acids. The V end lost 4 bases, the J end lost 6 bases, and 10 bases lay between the germline ends. Germline V gene data show CDR1 as SGHNT and CDR2 as YYREEE (reference sequence). In DNA form, the CDR3 reads TGTGCCAGCAGCGACGCCTGGGCCGGGGAGCTGTTTTTT. It is translated as CASSDAWAGELFF.

This clone was observed a single time. The chain couples TRBV5-8 to TRBJ2-1; D is possibly TRBD2 (5 bases). With 0 bases removed from V and 7 bases from J, the gap between germline ends came to 11 bases. This CDR3 has 14 residues. Germline V gene data show CDR1 as SGHTS and CDR2 as YDEGEE. This CDR3 is CASSLGGPRNEQFF. The CDR3 bases are TGTGCCAGCAGCTTGGGCGGGCCGAGGAATGAGCAGTTCTTC.

The CDR3 DNA is TGTGCCAGCAGCTTAGAAGGGGGGACTTCACCCCTCCACTTT. Protein product: CASSLEGGTSPLHF. The chain employs TRBV11-2 and TRBJ1-6; D may be TRBD1 (6 bases). The germline V gene has CDR1 SGHAT and CDR2 FQNNGV. CDR3 length equals 14 residues. V lost 0 bases, J lost 9 bases, and 9 bases lay in between.

V usage is TRBV4-1 and J usage is TRBJ1-1; no definite D call. This CDR3 contains 15 residues. Germline CDR1 and CDR2: MGHRA and YSYEKL. V was trimmed by 2 bases and J by 0 bases, leaving 10 bases between them. CDR3 coding DNA: TGCGCCAGCAGCCAATCGAGGGCCATGAACACTGAAGCTTTCTTT. As protein: CASSQSRAMNTEAFF.

The CDR3 sequence is CASSWAGQVSGELFF. The CDR3 bases are TGCGCCAGCAGCTGGGCGGGCCAGGTGTCCGGGGAGCTGTTTTTT. J is TRBJ2-2 and V is TRBV5-1; D might be TRBD2 (5 bases). CDR1 and CDR2 (germline): SGHRS, YFSETQ. The CDR3 has 15 residues. Trimming removed 3 bases from V and 6 bases from J, with 15 bases in between.

The chain couples TRBV5-5 to TRBJ1-1; D possibly corresponds to TRBD1 (5 bases). Germline CDR1 reads SGHKS; CDR2 reads YYEKEE (reference sequence). V was clipped by 0 bases and J by 6 bases, with 12 bases between them. The length of the CDR3 is 14 residues. This CDR3 is CASSLDPGSSEAFF. The CDR3 nucleotides read TGTGCCAGCAGCTTGGACCCAGGGTCCTCTGAAGCTTTCTTT.

This clone has a single count. This chain uses TRBV30 with TRBJ1-2; a weak D match, TRBD1 (5 bases). V lost 1 base, J lost 13 bases, and 13 bases lay in between. The CDR3 is 11 residues long. Germline CDR1 GTSNPN, CDR2 SVGIG (reference sequence). The CDR3, as DNA: TGTGCCTGGAGTGGGGGGGACTCTGGCACCTTC. It codes for CAWSGGDSGTF.

CDR3 bases: TGTGCCAGCAGCCCAGGACAGGTTCCCTACAATGAGCAGTTCTTC. This codes for CASSPGQVPYNEQFF. The chain uses TRBV6-6 and TRBJ2-1; 7 bases map to TRBD1. The ends lost 6 bases at V and 2 bases at J; junction bases unmatched: 7. CDR1 MNHNY and CDR2 SVGAGI come from the germline V gene (reference sequence). The CDR3 runs 15 residues.

The rearrangement joins TRBV5-1 to TRBJ1-2, with 8 nucleotides matching TRBD1. After removal of 4 bases from V and 0 bases from J, the junction contained 11 bases not matched to a gene. The length of the CDR3 is 17 residues. Germline CDR1 and CDR2: SGHRS and YFSETQ. CDR3 residues: CASSPLGQGRPNYGYTF. The CDR3 DNA sequence: TGCGCCAGCAGCCCCCTCGGACAGGGCCGACCTAACTATGGCTACACCTTC. The full variable domain, rest sourced from reference TRBV5-1 and TRBJ1-2, is KAGVTQTPRYLIKTRGQQVTLSCSPISGHRSVSWYQQTPGQGLQFLFEYFSETQRNKGNFPGRFSGRQFSNSRSEMNVSTLELGDSALYLCASSPLGQGRPNYGYTFGSGTRLTVV.

About this clone: In the same sample, other DNA sequences code for this CDR3. The chain uses TRBV11-2 and TRBJ2-2; D is uncertain. The CDR3 spans 14 residues. Trimming pared 3 bases from V and 1 base from J, leaving 6 bases between. Germline V gene data show CDR1 as SGHAT and CDR2 as FQNNGV. CDR3 protein: CASSLVGNTGELFF. Written as DNA, the CDR3 is TGTGCCAGCAGCTTGGTAGGGAACACCGGGGAGCTGTTTTTT.

In its sample, this clone was seen once. The V and J genes are TRBV6-5 and TRBJ1-5, with 8 bases fitting TRBD1. CDR1 and CDR2 from the germline V gene are MNHEY and SVGAGI. The CDR3 is 12 residues long. CDR3 sequence reads: CATGDSNQPQHF. In DNA, the CDR3 is TGTGCGACAGGGGATAGCAATCAGCCCCAGCATTTT.